This record looks at one T cell receptor beta chain sequence and its context. The authors deemed Graves' hyperthyroidism stable absent ophthalmopathy progression within 18 months. Uncontrolled infection, other autoimmune disease, pregnancy and lactation each barred patients from inclusion. Amplified TCR beta CDR3 regions came from RNA transcripts. HTBI primers were used for first-round RT-PCR of the TCR CDR3. Using its own MiXCR run on the multiplex PCR reads, TCRdb lists one record per CDR3 protein. The sample yields 560,000 or so distinct CDR3 sequences, 35% to 55% seen once. The data were obtained in a study of T cells in Graves' hyperthyroidism and ophthalmopathy. The CDR3 runs to 14 residues. With 5 bases removed from V and 6 bases from J, the gap between germline ends came to 14 bases.

This rearrangement joins TRBV12-3 or TRBV12-4 to TRBJ1-5, with D perhaps matching TRBD1 (6 bases). This TCR came from a woman under 30 with Graves' hyperthyroidism. The sequencing input was peripheral blood or thyroid tissue (not recorded which). CDR3 protein: CASSPRQDSQPQHF. Written as DNA, the CDR3 is TGTGCCAGCAGTCCACGACAGGACAGTCAGCCCCAGCATTTT.